Presented here are 4 T cell receptor beta chains from one specimen sequenced in a study of blood T cell repertoires in COVID-19. The protocol was immunoSEQ multiplex PCR, while the TCRdb copy is restricted to in-frame clones and leaves out a portion. Of a few hundred thousand clones listed, about four fifths are singletons. Sequencing was done on a sample of PBMCs or T cells enriched from blood (not recorded which). The source of these receptors is a woman between 50 and 59 years old who had recovered from COVID-19.

The chain carries TRBV7-2 and TRBJ1-1; 12 bases fit TRBD1. V lost 3 bases, J lost 4 bases, and 3 bases stayed unmatched. The CDR3 is made up of 15 amino acids. Looked up from germline, CDR1 is SGHTA and CDR2 is FQGNSA. CDR3: CASSFGTGGLTEAFF. CDR3 nucleotides: TGTGCCAGCAGCTTTGGGACAGGGGGCCTCACTGAAGCTTTCTTT.

The chain links TRBV27 to TRBJ2-5; 9 bases map to TRBD2. This CDR3 region has 16 residues. J lost 2 bases, V lost 3 bases, and 7 bases had no gene match. The germline CDR1 and CDR2 sequences are MNHEY and SMNVEV (reference sequence). CDR3 sequence reads: CASSFLSSGAQETQYF. CDR3 in DNA: TGTGCCAGCAGTTTCCTTTCTAGCGGGGCACAAGAGACCCAGTACTTC.

V usage is TRBV19 and J usage is TRBJ1-5, with 7 nucleotides matching TRBD1. The CDR3 extends over 15 amino acids. Germline trimming cut 6 bases from V and 6 bases from J; bases unmatched to any gene: 11. Germline V gene data show CDR1 as LNHDA and CDR2 as SQIVND (reference sequence). CDR3 in DNA: TGTGCCAGTAGGCCCACAGGGGCCGGGGTTCAGCCCCAGCATTTT. Protein sequence: CASRPTGAGVQPQHF.

The chain carries TRBV27 and TRBJ1-6, with TRBD1 as a possible D gene (5 bases). The germline gives CDR1 MNHEY, CDR2 SMNVEV (reference sequence). With 8 bases removed from V and 11 bases from J, the gap between germline ends came to 19 bases. The CDR3 is made up of 14 amino acids. DNA of the CDR3: TGTGCCAGCGAGCAAGGTCAGGGAATCACACCCCTCCACTTT. Translating gives CASEQGQGITPLHF.